These T cell receptor beta chains were read from a single sample in a study of shared clonotypes between healthy human individuals. Profiling relied on immunoSEQ multiplex PCR, and the TCRdb table lists in-frame clones only, not all of them. Of roughly 770,000 clones listed, about 96% were seen once; the top ten hold less than 0.25%. Sequencing used naive CD8+ T cells sorted from blood. These receptors originate from a young man in good health. Each CDR3 is given with its conserved first and last residue. D genes are given only for firm matches. Rows give clone size only sometimes, using once, few, many, or a class for an expanded clone.

.	.	TRBJ2-5	TRBV29-1	TGCAGCGTTGAAAAGCAGCCCGAGTTTGCCCAGTACTTC	CSVEKQPEFAQYF
TRBD2	.	TRBJ2-7	TRBV27	TGTGCCAGCAGTTTACTCGCGGGAGCGTACGAGCAGTACTTC	CASSLLAGAYEQYF
.	.	TRBJ1-2	TRBV6-6	TGTGCCAGCAGTAACCCAGGGGACTATGGCTACACCTTC	CASSNPGDYGYTF
TRBD1	.	TRBJ1-5	TRBV6-5	TGTGCCAGCAGCCGGACAGGGGACAATCAGCCCCAGCATTTT	CASSRTGDNQPQHF
.	.	TRBJ1-2	TRBV9	TGTGCCAGCAGCGTAGTCGGGGGCCCTGCCGCCTATGGCTACACCTTC	CASSVVGGPAAYGYTF
TRBD1	.	TRBJ2-3	TRBV29-1	TGCAGCGTTCAGACCCCGGGACAGCTGACAGATACGCAGTATTTT	CSVQTPGQLTDTQYF
.	.	TRBJ2-7	TRBV7-6	TGTGCCAGCAGCTTAGACAGGTCCTACGAGCAGTACTTC	CASSLDRSYEQYF
.	.	TRBJ2-7	TRBV5-6	TGTGCCAGCAGCCTGCTAGTGGGGAGCCCCTACGAGCAGTACTTC	CASSLLVGSPYEQYF
TRBD1	.	TRBJ2-7	TRBV6-1	TGTGCCAGCAGTGCCAGGCGGACAGGGAGTAAGCCCTACGAGCAGTACTTC	CASSARRTGSKPYEQYF
TRBD2	.	TRBJ2-3	TRBV7-8	TGTGCCAGCAGCTTAGTGGCTAGCGGTTGGGATACGCAGTATTTT	CASSLVASGWDTQYF
.	.	TRBJ1-5	TRBV4-1	TGCGCCAGCAGTGAGCGGTTAAGTCAGCCCCAGCATTTT	CASSERLSQPQHF
.	.	TRBJ2-7	TRBV6-5	TGTGCCAGCAGTTACTCGAAAGTCGGCCTACGGGAGCAGTACTTC	CASSYSKVGLREQYF
.	.	TRBJ1-5	TRBV15	TGTGCCACCAGCACTCGCCACAAGGGAAGACAGCCCCAGCATTTT	CATSTRHKGRQPQHF
TRBD2	.	TRBJ2-1	TRBV7-6	TGTGCCAGCAGCAGTGGCGCGGGGGGCTACAATGAGCAGTTCTTC	CASSSGAGGYNEQFF
TRBD1	once	TRBJ2-3	TRBV7-8	TGTGCCACCCTTTGGACAGGGTGGGCAGATACGCAGTATTTT	CATLWTGWADTQYF
TRBD2	.	TRBJ2-7	TRBV5-4	TGTGCCAGCAGCGCCAGACTAGCGGGAGGGGCCGCCTACGAGCAGTACTTC	CASSARLAGGAAYEQYF
.	.	TRBJ2-2	TRBV19	TGTGCCAGTAGTATTGGGGACACCTCCGGGGAGCTGTTTTTT	CASSIGDTSGELFF
.	.	TRBJ1-1	TRBV9	TGTGCCAGCAGCGGGGGAGCTAAGAACACTGAAGCTTTCTTT	CASSGGAKNTEAFF
.	.	TRBJ1-5	TRBV11-2	TGTGCCAGCAGCACCGATACAGGAGGCCAGCCCCAGCATTTT	CASSTDTGGQPQHF
TRBD1	.	TRBJ2-1	TRBV27	TGTGCCAGCAGATACAGGGGGAATGAGCAGTTCTTC	CASRYRGNEQFF
TRBD1	.	TRBJ2-5	TRBV5-5	TGTGCCAGCAGCTTGGTAGGGGGCCACCAAGAGACCCAGTACTTC	CASSLVGGHQETQYF
.	.	TRBJ2-2	TRBV25-1	TGTGCCAGCAGTGAGCTATATAGCGGCCCGAACACCGGGGAGCTGTTTTTT	CASSELYSGPNTGELFF
TRBD2	.	TRBJ2-3	TRBV9	TGTGCCAGCAGCGTAGGACTGGTCGCGGGGGGCACAGATACGCAGTATTTT	CASSVGLVAGGTDTQYF
.	once	TRBJ2-1	TRBV11-2	TGTGCCAGCAGCTTAGCCGGGAATGAGCAGTTCTTC	CASSLAGNEQFF
.	.	TRBJ2-5	TRBV9	TGTGCCAGCAGCGAGGGGGGCTTACAAGAGACCCAGTACTTC	CASSEGGLQETQYF
TRBD2	.	TRBJ2-7	TRBV15	TGTGCCACCAGCAGACTAGCGGATAGCTCCTACGAGCAGTACTTC	CATSRLADSSYEQYF
.	.	TRBJ1-1	TRBV28	TGTGCCAGCAGTTCGCAAAGGAACACTGAAGCTTTCTTT	CASSSQRNTEAFF
.	.	TRBJ2-7	TRBV6-1	TGTGCCAGCAGTGTACGTTCCGAGCAGTACTTC	CASSVRSEQYF
TRBD1	.	TRBJ1-3	TRBV4-1	TGCGCCAGCAGCCAAGATTCGGGACAGGGGAGAAACACCATATATTTT	CASSQDSGQGRNTIYF
TRBD2	.	TRBJ2-3	TRBV7-9	TGTGCCAGCAGCTTGGCTAGCGGGAGTGCAGATACGCAGTATTTT	CASSLASGSADTQYF
.	.	TRBJ2-4	TRBV11-2	TGTGCCAGCAGCTCGGGGCCCCTCAGGGTGGACAAAAACATTCAGTACTTC	CASSSGPLRVDKNIQYF
TRBD1	.	TRBJ1-5	TRBV30	TGTGCCGGAGAAAGGGGGCCCCTCAATCAGCCCCAGCATTTT	CAGERGPLNQPQHF
.	once	TRBJ1-5	TRBV7-6	TGTGCCAGCAGCTTAAGGGCAGGGAAAAATCAGCCCCAGCATTTT	CASSLRAGKNQPQHF
TRBD2	.	TRBJ2-3	TRBV5-6	TGTGCCAGCAGCCAGGGACTAGCGGGAGAAGATACGCAGTATTTT	CASSQGLAGEDTQYF
.	.	TRBJ2-7	TRBV5-3	TGTGCCAGAAGCTCGACAGTAAACTACGAGCAGTACTTC	CARSSTVNYEQYF
.	.	TRBJ2-1	TRBV7-9	TGTGCCAGCAGCTTAGGTGGTGAGCAGTTCTTC	CASSLGGEQFF
.	.	TRBJ2-3	TRBV7-3	TGTGCCAGCAGCCCTACTCCTCAGGCAGATACGCAGTATTTT	CASSPTPQADTQYF
TRBD2	once	TRBJ2-7	TRBV5-1	TGCGCCAGCAGCTTTGGGACTAGCTCCAACGAGCAGTACTTC	CASSFGTSSNEQYF
.	.	TRBJ2-7	TRBV7-9	TGTGCCAGCAGCCGGGACACCGGCGCCTACGAGCAGTACTTC	CASSRDTGAYEQYF
TRBD2	.	TRBJ2-3	TRBV28	TGTGCCAGCAACCTTCTAGCGGGAGAGATCACAGATACGCAGTATTTT	CASNLLAGEITDTQYF
.	.	TRBJ2-7	TRBV14	TGTGCCAGCAGCCAAGTTGGTCTCTACGAGCAGTACTTC	CASSQVGLYEQYF
.	.	TRBJ2-1	TRBV2	TGTGCCAGCAGACCCATCTGGCTAGCCGACCCGACTAAGCAGTTCTTC	CASRPIWLADPTKQFF